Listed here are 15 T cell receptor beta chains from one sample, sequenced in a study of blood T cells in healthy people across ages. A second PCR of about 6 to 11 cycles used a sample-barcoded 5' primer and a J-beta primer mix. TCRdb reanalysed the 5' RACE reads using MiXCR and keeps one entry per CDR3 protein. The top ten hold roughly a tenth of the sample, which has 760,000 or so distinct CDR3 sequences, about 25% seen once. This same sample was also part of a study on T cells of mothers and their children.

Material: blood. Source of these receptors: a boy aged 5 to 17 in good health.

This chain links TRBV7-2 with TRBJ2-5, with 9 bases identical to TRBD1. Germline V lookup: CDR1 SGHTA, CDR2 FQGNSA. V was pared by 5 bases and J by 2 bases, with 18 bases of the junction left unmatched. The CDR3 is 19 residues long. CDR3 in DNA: TGTGCCAGCAGCATCGTTTCCGGGACAGGGTACCCAAAACAAGAGACCCAGTACTTC. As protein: CASSIVSGTGYPKQETQYF.

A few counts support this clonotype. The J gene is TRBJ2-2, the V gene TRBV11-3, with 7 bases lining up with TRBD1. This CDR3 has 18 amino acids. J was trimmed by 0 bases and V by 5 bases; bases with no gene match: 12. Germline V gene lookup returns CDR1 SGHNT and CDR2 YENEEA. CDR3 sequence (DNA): TGTGCCAGCAGCCTCAGGGGGAGATTTTTACCGAACACCGGGGAGCTGTTTTTT. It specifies CASSLRGRFLPNTGELFF.

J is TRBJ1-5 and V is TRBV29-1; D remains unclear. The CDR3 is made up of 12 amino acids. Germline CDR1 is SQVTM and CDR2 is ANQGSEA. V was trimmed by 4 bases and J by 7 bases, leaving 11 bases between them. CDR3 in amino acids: CSVVVGGQPQHF. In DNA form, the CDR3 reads TGCAGCGTTGTTGTGGGCGGACAGCCCCAGCATTTT.

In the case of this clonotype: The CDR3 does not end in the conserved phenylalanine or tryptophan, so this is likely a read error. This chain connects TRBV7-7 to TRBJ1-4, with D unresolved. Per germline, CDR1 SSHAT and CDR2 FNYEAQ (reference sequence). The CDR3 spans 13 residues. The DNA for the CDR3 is TGTGCTAGCAGCTTTACGGTTGGGGAAAAACTGTTTTCT. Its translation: CASSFTVGEKLFS.

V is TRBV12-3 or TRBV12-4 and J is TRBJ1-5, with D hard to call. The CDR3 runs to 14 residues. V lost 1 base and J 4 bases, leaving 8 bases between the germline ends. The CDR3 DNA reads TGTGCCAGCAGTTTAGTTCTGTTTAATCAGCCCCAGCATTTT. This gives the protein CASSLVLFNQPQHF.

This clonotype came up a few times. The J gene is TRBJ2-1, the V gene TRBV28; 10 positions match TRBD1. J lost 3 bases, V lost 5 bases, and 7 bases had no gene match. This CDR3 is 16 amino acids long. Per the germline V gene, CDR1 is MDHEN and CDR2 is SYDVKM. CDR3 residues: CASSPLDRGHYNEQFF. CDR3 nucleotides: TGTGCCAGCAGTCCACTCGACAGGGGGCACTACAATGAGCAGTTCTTC.

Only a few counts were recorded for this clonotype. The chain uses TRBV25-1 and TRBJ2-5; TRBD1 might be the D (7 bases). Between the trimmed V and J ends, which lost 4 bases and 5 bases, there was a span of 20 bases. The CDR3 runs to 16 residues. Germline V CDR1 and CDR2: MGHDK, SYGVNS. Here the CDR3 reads CASSVDRDSNWETQYF. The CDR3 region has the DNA TGTGCCAGCAGTGTAGACAGGGACTCCAATTGGGAGACCCAGTACTTC.

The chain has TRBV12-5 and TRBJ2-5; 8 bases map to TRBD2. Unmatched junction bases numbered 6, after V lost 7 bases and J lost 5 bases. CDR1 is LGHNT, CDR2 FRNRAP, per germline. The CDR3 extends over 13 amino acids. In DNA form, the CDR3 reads TGTGCTAGTGTCCTCGGGGGGGCCGAGACCCAGTACTTC. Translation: CASVLGGAETQYF.

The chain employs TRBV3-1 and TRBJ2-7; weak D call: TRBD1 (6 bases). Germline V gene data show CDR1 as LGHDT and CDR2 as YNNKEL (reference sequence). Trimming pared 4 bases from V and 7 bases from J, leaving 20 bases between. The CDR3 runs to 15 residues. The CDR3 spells CASSPPGTPFREQYF. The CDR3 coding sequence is TGTGCCAGCAGCCCTCCCGGGACACCTTTTAGGGAGCAGTACTTC.

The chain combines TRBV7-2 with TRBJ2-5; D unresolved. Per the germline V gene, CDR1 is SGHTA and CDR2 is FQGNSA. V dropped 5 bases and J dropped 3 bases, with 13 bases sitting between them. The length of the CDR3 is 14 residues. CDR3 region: CASSASRGEETQYF. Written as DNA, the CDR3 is TGTGCCAGCAGCGCGAGTCGTGGGGAAGAGACCCAGTACTTC.

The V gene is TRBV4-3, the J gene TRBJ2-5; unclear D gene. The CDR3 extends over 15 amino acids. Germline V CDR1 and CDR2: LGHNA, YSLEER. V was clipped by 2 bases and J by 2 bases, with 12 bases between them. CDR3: CASSQNYLGQETQYF. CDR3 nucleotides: TGCGCCAGCAGCCAAAATTATTTAGGTCAAGAGACCCAGTACTTC.

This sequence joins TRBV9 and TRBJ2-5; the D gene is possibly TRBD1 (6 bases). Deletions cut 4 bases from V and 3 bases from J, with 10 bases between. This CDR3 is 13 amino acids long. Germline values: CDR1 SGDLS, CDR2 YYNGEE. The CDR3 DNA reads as TGTGCCAGCAGCACCTGGACAGAAGAGACCCAGTACTTC. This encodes CASSTWTEETQYF.

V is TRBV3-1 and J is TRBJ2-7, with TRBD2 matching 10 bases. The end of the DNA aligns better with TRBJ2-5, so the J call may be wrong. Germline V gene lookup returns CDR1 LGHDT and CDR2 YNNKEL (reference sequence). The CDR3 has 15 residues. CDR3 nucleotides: TGTGCCAGCAGCCAATTTGCTAGCGGGAGTGAGACCCAGTACTTC. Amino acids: CASSQFASGSETQYF.

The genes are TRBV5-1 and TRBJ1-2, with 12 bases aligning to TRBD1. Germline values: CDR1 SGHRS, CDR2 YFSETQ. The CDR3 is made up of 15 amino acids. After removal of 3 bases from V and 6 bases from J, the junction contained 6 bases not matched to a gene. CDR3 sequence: CASSSSGTGGDGYTF. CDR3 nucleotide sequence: TGCGCCAGCAGCTCCTCCGGGACAGGGGGCGATGGCTACACCTTC.

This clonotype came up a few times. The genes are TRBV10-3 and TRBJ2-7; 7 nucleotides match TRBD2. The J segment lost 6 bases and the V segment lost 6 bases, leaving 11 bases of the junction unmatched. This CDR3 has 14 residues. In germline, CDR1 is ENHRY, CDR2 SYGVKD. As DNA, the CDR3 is TGTGCCATCAGGGAGACCGGGACTACGAGCGAGCAGTACTTC. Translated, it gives CAIRETGTTSEQYF.